A selection of T cell receptor beta chains follows, all from one sample in a study of PD-L1 blockade in urothelial cancer. Repertoires were generated with immunoSEQ multiplex PCR, while TCRdb's copy carries only in-frame clones and drops some. The sample shows over 30,000 clones, over 75% of them seen only once. This material consisted of PBMCs, taken around atezolizumab (anti-PD-L1) treatment. Receptors originate from a man between 60 and 75 years old with urothelial cancer. Both conserved end residues are part of each CDR3. Each record gives: D gene, V gene, J gene, CDR3 protein, CDR3 DNA. A D gene is named only where the DNA matches it firmly.

d_call: -
v_call: TRBV23-1
j_call: TRBJ1-1
cdr3_aa: CASSHVPETENTEAFF
cdr3_nt: TGCGCCAGCAGTCACGTACCCGAGACAGAGAACACTGAAGCTTTCTTT

d_call: TRBD2
v_call: TRBV6-5
j_call: TRBJ2-7
cdr3_aa: CASSVPGLADYEQYF
cdr3_nt: TGTGCCAGCAGCGTCCCGGGACTAGCGGACTACGAGCAGTACTTC

d_call: -
v_call: TRBV5-4
j_call: TRBJ2-1
cdr3_aa: CASSLDAGTYNEQFF
cdr3_nt: TGTGCCAGCAGCTTGGATGCGGGAACATACAATGAGCAGTTCTTC

d_call: -
v_call: TRBV5-1
j_call: TRBJ1-1
cdr3_aa: CASSPGEGFHTEAFF
cdr3_nt: TGCGCCAGCAGTCCCGGAGAGGGCTTTCACACTGAAGCTTTCTTT

d_call: -
v_call: TRBV10-3
j_call: TRBJ2-5
cdr3_aa: CAISESVGSAQETQYF
cdr3_nt: TGTGCCATCAGTGAGTCAGTCGGGTCAGCTCAAGAGACCCAGTACTTC

d_call: TRBD1
v_call: TRBV10-3
j_call: TRBJ1-5
cdr3_aa: CATTGQGLQPQHF
cdr3_nt: TGTGCCACCACGGGACAGGGTCTTCAGCCCCAGCATTTT

d_call: -
v_call: TRBV7-8
j_call: TRBJ2-7
cdr3_aa: CASLVGQGSIEYF
cdr3_nt: -

d_call: -
v_call: TRBV5-8
j_call: TRBJ1-5
cdr3_aa: CASSEGRESNQPQHF
cdr3_nt: TGTGCCAGCAGCGAGGGTCGCGAGAGCAATCAGCCCCAGCATTTT

d_call: TRBD1
v_call: TRBV5-1
j_call: TRBJ2-5
cdr3_aa: CASSPITGVETQYF
cdr3_nt: TGCGCCAGCAGCCCAATCACAGGGGTCGAGACCCAGTACTTC

d_call: TRBD1
v_call: TRBV7-9
j_call: TRBJ2-5
cdr3_aa: CASSSWTGGGETQYF
cdr3_nt: TGTGCCAGCAGCTCCTGGACAGGGGGCGGAGAGACCCAGTACTTC

d_call: -
v_call: TRBV28
j_call: TRBJ1-6
cdr3_aa: CASSSGSDSPLHF
cdr3_nt: TGTGCCAGCAGTTCAGGGTCGGATTCACCCCTCCACTTT

d_call: -
v_call: TRBV7-9
j_call: TRBJ1-1
cdr3_aa: CASSLQGGSTEAFF
cdr3_nt: TGTGCCAGCAGCTTACAGGGAGGATCCACTGAAGCTTTCTTT

d_call: -
v_call: TRBV6-1
j_call: TRBJ1-3
cdr3_aa: CASRSISSGNTIYF
cdr3_nt: TGTGCCAGCAGGAGTATCTCCTCTGGAAACACCATATATTTT

d_call: TRBD1
v_call: TRBV5-6
j_call: TRBJ1-5
cdr3_aa: CASTLGQGSNQPQHF
cdr3_nt: TGTGCCAGCACCCTCGGACAGGGAAGCAATCAGCCCCAGCATTTT

d_call: -
v_call: TRBV11-3
j_call: TRBJ2-3
cdr3_aa: CASSAGSDTQYF
cdr3_nt: TGTGCCAGCAGCGCCGGTTCAGATACGCAGTATTTT

d_call: TRBD2
v_call: TRBV14
j_call: TRBJ2-7
cdr3_aa: CASEDWTGGQYF
cdr3_nt: TGTGCCAGCGAGGATTGGACGGGAGGGCAGTACTTC